The entry that follows covers one T cell receptor beta chain sequence. Its antigen has not been determined. No much larger clone is present one base from it, and per-base qualities are unavailable. Every bulk PBMC sample had a fixed 350 ng of DNA loaded. TCR beta CDR3 sequences were amplified from genomic DNA using the immunoSEQ TCRb Assay kit according to manufacturer instructions. The KAPA Library Quantification Kit for Illumina platforms was used to quantify the pooled libraries by qPCR. Pooled libraries were sequenced on an Illumina NextSeq 500, clustered at roughly 0.55-1.2 pM. The original pipeline was this. TCR data were analyzed with immunoSEQ ANALYZER and the R LymphoSeq package. A rearrangement efficiency score was calculated as productive divided by the sum of productive and non-productive CDR3 sequences. Clonality was assessed using the Gini coefficient and diversity using the Renyi index at alpha=1, with pairwise comparisons between timepoints within each patient. In LymphoSeq, clonal relatedness was computed using an edit distance of 3, and repertoire similarity was computed using the Bhattacharyya coefficient. To classify response, a linear discriminant analysis based on week-3 changes in clonality and diversity was built using the R MASS and caret packages. The source is immuneACCESS, and TCRdb retained only in-frame sequences with V and J called. Part of the clones is not carried over; for the studies checked, unresolved V genes explain less than half of this, and the remainder is unexplained. V, J and clone size reflect that table, while D and trimming were determined from the DNA. Present in this sample are over 5,500 clones, 70% to 85% of which were seen just once. The ten most abundant clones make up about 14% of the sample.

These data belong to a study of blood T cell dynamics during melanoma immunotherapy (dated by TCRdb to the early 2020s). Turning to the overall study: Patients had metastatic melanoma and received first-line pembrolizumab or nivolumab plus ipilimumab as standard of care in the United Kingdom. Peripheral T cell receptor repertoires of metastatic melanoma patients were profiled before and after one cycle of checkpoint inhibitor therapy to find early correlates of response. A training cohort was formed from consecutive patients, and a further independent group of patients from the same centre was pooled into an external validation set.

The time point label, as the study defines it: week 3, after first cycle of checkpoint inhibitor. Blood samples were collected before treatment (T0) and at week 3 (W3), after the first cycle of checkpoint blockade. Except for two patients with rapid clinical progression, response was assessed 12 weeks after the first infusion by RECIST 1.1; disease control meant complete response, partial response or stable disease. Patients were excluded for prior systemic cancer treatment, concomitant immunosuppressant therapy or synchronous other active malignancies. Both bulk PBMC and plasma cell-free DNA were sequenced for TCR beta so that circulating cells and T cell turnover could be tracked. PBMC were isolated from blood with Lymphoprep and SepMate tubes, followed by red cell lysis. DNA from PBMC and sorted T cell subsets was extracted with QIAamp DNA Blood Mini kits. The germline V gene encodes CDR1 LNHDA and CDR2 SQIVND (reference sequence). V loses 2 bases, J loses 8 bases, and the germline ends lie 9 bases apart. The CDR3 starts with the cysteine, ends with the phenylalanine, and has 12 residues. Only the CDR3 part of the read is kept: 36 bases, read in frame from the first base.

The paper as a whole reports these results and caveats: The relatively small sample size was acknowledged as a potential limitation on generalization of the results. Unlike progressors, patients who went on to achieve disease control showed a bifurcated reorganization of the PBMC repertoire at W3, with either increased clonality or increased diversity. Whether the T cell clones driving repertoire changes were melanoma-specific or reflected general immune activation could not be determined in the study.

This specimen was blood, taken from a patient treated with checkpoint blockade. The chain is encoded by TRBV19 joined to TRBJ1-2, with TRBD1 tentatively as D gene (5 bases match). This clonotype was sampled from a human donor with melanoma. In nucleotides, the sequence is TGTGCCAGTAGTATAAGGGGAGGAGGCTACACCTTC. It specifies CASSIRGGGYTF.